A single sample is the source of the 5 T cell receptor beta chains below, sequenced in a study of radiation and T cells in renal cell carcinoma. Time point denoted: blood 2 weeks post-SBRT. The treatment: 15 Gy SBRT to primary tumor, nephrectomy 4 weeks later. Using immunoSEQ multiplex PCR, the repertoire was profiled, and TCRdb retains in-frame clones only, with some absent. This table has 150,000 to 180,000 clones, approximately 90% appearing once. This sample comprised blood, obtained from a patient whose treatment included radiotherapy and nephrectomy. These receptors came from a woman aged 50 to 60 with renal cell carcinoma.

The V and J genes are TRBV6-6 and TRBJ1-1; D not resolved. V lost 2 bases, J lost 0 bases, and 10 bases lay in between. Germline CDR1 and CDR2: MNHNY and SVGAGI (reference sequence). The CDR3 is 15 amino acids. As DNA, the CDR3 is TGTGCCAGCAGTTACATTCGGACGGTGAACACTGAAGCTTTCTTT. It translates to CASSYIRTVNTEAFF.

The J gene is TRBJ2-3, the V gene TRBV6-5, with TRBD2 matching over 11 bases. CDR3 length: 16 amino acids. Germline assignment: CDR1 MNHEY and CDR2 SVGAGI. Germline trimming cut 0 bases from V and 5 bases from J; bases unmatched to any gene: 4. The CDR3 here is CASSYSRLAGKDTQYF. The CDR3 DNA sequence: TGTGCCAGCAGTTACTCGCGACTAGCGGGGAAAGATACGCAGTATTTT.

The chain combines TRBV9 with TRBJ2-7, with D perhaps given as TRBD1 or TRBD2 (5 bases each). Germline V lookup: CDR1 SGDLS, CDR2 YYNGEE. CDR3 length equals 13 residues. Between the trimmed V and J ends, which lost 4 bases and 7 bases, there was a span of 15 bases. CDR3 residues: CASSPGTPREQYF. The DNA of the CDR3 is TGTGCCAGCAGCCCGGGGACCCCCCGGGAGCAGTACTTC. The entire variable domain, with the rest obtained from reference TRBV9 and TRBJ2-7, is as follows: DSGVTQTPKHLITATGQRVTLRCSPRSGDLSVYWYQQSLDQGLQFLIQYYNGEERAKGNILERFSAQQFPDLHSELNLSSLELGDSALYFCASSPGTPREQYFGPGTRLTVT.

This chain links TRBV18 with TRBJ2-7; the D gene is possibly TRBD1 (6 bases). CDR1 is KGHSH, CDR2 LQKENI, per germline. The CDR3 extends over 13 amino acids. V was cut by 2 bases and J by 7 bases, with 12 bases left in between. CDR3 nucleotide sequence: TGTGCCAGCTCACCATCAGGGGCGCGGGAGCAGTACTTC. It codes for CASSPSGAREQYF.

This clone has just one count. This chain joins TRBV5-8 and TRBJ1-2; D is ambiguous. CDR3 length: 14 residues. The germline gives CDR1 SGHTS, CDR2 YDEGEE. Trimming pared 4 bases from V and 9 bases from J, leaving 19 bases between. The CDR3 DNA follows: TGTGCCAGCAGCCCGCTAGGGCCGCCGACAAGCTACACCTTC. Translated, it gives CASSPLGPPTSYTF.